This T cell receptor (beta chain) derives from a study of cytomegalovirus exposure and HLA in healthy donors. Study results and limitations: In vitro testing confirmed a few CMV-associated chains as specific for CMV antigens.

The PCR contained 60 Vbeta and 13 Jbeta primers. Clones were read by immunoSEQ multiplex PCR, and TCRdb kept only the in-frame ones, dropping some. The table records about 160,000 clones, 78% of them present only once. From germline, CDR1 is MDHEN and CDR2 SYDVKM. V shed 3 bases and J 5 bases; nucleotides not matched to a gene: 4. This CDR3 is built from 13 residues. On this clone itself: Its antigen is not known.

The clonotype originates from a woman between 40 and 55 years old in good health and CMV-seronegative. This sequence joins TRBV28 and TRBJ2-7, with 7 bases identical to TRBD1. Material: PBMCs. DNA for the CDR3: TGTGCCAGCAGTTTCCACAGGGGCCACGAGCAGTACTTC. Translating gives CASSFHRGHEQYF. The complete variable domain, with remaining parts taken from reference TRBV28 and TRBJ2-7, reads DVKVTQSSRYLVKRTGEKVFLECVQDMDHENMFWYRQDPGLGLRLIYFSYDVKMKEKGDIPEGYSVSREKKERFSLILESASTNQTSMYLCASSFHRGHEQYFGPGTRLTVT.